These T cell receptor beta chains were read from a single sample in a study of immune evolution from preneoplasia to lung adenocarcinoma. Clones were read by immunoSEQ multiplex PCR, and TCRdb kept only the in-frame ones, dropping some. The profile shows roughly 10,000 clones, 88% of them singletons. The sample was FFPE invasive lung adenocarcinoma tissue. These receptors were taken from an older person with invasive lung adenocarcinoma. Some clones in this sample may be carry-over from other donors' samples. Both conserved end residues are part of each CDR3. The D gene is left open where the match is weak. Size tells how often a clone was seen (once, few, many) or the class of an expanded clone, and some rows leave it out.

j_call v_call d_call clone_size cdr3_nt cdr3_aa
TRBJ2-1 TRBV7-9 TRBD2 NA TGTGCCAGCAGCTTAGGCGGGAGGCTCTACAATGAGCAGTTCTTC CASSLGGRLYNEQFF
TRBJ1-1 TRBV19 NA NA TGTGCCAGTAGTGTCGACACTGAAGCTTTCTTT CASSVDTEAFF
TRBJ1-5 TRBV30 NA NA TGTGCCTGGAGCGATCAGGGGAATCAGCCCCAGCATTTT CAWSDQGNQPQHF
TRBJ2-5 TRBV7-9 NA NA TGTGCCAGCGGGAAGAGGCGAGAGATCCAGTACTTC CASGKRREIQYF
TRBJ2-7 TRBV25-1 TRBD1 NA TGTGCCAGCAGCGTGGACAGGGACGTGACCTACGAGCAGTACTTC CASSVDRDVTYEQYF
TRBJ1-4 TRBV7-9 TRBD1 NA TGTGCCAGCAGCCCTACCCCACAGGGGACTAATGAAAAACTGTTTTTT CASSPTPQGTNEKLFF
TRBJ1-1 TRBV6-5 TRBD1 once TGTGCCAGCAGTTACGGGACAGGTCGACGGACTGAAGCTTTCTTT CASSYGTGRRTEAFF
TRBJ1-2 TRBV7-9 TRBD1 NA TGTGCCAGCAGCTTCGGGACAGGGAACTATGGCTACACCTTC CASSFGTGNYGYTF
TRBJ2-3 TRBV29-1 NA NA TGCAGCGTTGAGTCCAGGGAGAGGAACACAGATACGCAGTATTTT CSVESRERNTDTQYF
TRBJ2-7 TRBV2 TRBD1 NA TGTGCCAGCAGTCCCGCGGGACAGGTCGAGCAGTACTTC CASSPAGQVEQYF
TRBJ2-1 TRBV27 TRBD1 NA TGTGCCAGCAGTTCCTCTCGGACAGGGATAAACAATGAGCAGTTCTTC CASSSSRTGINNEQFF
TRBJ2-5 TRBV5-1 NA few TGCGCCAGCAGCTGGGGGAGCGGCCAAGAGACCCAGTACTTC CASSWGSGQETQYF
TRBJ2-7 TRBV28 NA NA TGTGCCAGCAGCCGGGTCCGGGGCCTGGACCCGGAGGGTAAGTACGAGCAGTACTTC CASSRVRGLDPEGKYEQYF
TRBJ2-3 TRBV20-1 TRBD1 NA TGCAGTGCCGGGACAGGAGATACGCAGTATTTT CSAGTGDTQYF
TRBJ2-1 TRBV29-1 NA NA TGCAGCGTCCCGGGCGCCGTTGAGCAGTTCTTC CSVPGAVEQFF
TRBJ2-7 TRBV20-1 TRBD1 NA TGCAGTGCTGACAGGGTGGGCGAGCAGTACTTC CSADRVGEQYF
TRBJ1-3 TRBV15 NA NA TGTGCCACCAGCAGAGATCCGGGTGGGTTGAGACGAAACACCATATATTTT CATSRDPGGLRRNTIYF
TRBJ1-1 TRBV5-4 NA NA TGTGCCAGCAGCTTGGCCGGGTGGGACACTGAAGCTTTCTTT CASSLAGWDTEAFF
TRBJ2-1 TRBV28 TRBD2 NA TGTGCCAGCAGCCCATACGGGGAGGGCCCCAATGAGCAGTTCTTC CASSPYGEGPNEQFF
TRBJ2-5 TRBV28 NA NA TGTGCCAGCAGTCCGGGGGGCAAGCAGGAGACCCAGTACTTC CASSPGGKQETQYF
TRBJ2-5 TRBV29-1 NA NA TGCAGCGTTCACCTAGGGGTCGGAGAGACCCAGTACTTC CSVHLGVGETQYF
TRBJ2-7 TRBV29-1 NA medium-sized TGCAGCGTTCGGGACAACTCCTACGAGCAGTACTTC CSVRDNSYEQYF
TRBJ2-1 TRBV5-1 TRBD2 NA TGCGCCAGCAGCTCGGGACTAGCGGTCAATGAGCAGTTCTTC CASSSGLAVNEQFF
TRBJ1-2 TRBV25-1 NA NA TGTGCCAGCAGTTGGGGGATCTATGGCTACACCTTC CASSWGIYGYTF
TRBJ2-7 TRBV7-8 NA NA TGTGCCAGCAGCTTAGGGGTGGTGAGCTCCTACGAGCAGTACTTC CASSLGVVSSYEQYF
TRBJ2-1 TRBV7-6 NA NA TGTGCCAGCAGCTTAGGACAGGGCACCGGGGGTGAGCAGTTCTTC CASSLGQGTGGEQFF
TRBJ1-2 TRBV9 NA few TGTGCCAGCAGCGTCGGGGCAGGGGTTGGCTACACCTTC CASSVGAGVGYTF
TRBJ2-5 TRBV5-6 TRBD2 once TGTGCCAGCAGCACCCCCCCAGCGGGAGGGCGGGAGACCCAGTACTTC CASSTPPAGGRETQYF
TRBJ2-3 TRBV7-9 NA few TGTGCCAGCAGCTTATGGGGGGCGGGCGGCACAGATACGCAGTATTTT CASSLWGAGGTDTQYF
TRBJ2-1 TRBV5-8 NA NA TGTGCCAGCAGCTCAACAGGGTGGAGCTCCTACAATGAGCAGTTCTTC CASSSTGWSSYNEQFF
TRBJ2-5 TRBV18 NA NA TGTGCCAGCTCGCGGACGGACCAAGAGACCCAGTACTTC CASSRTDQETQYF
TRBJ1-1 TRBV6-1 NA NA TGTGCCAGCAGCCAAAGGGACTTCGTTGAAGCTTTCTTT CASSQRDFVEAFF
TRBJ1-1 TRBV2 NA NA TGTGCCAGCAGTCGGGACACCAGGTCGAACACTGAAGCTTTCTTT CASSRDTRSNTEAFF
TRBJ1-1 TRBV11-2 TRBD1 NA TGTGCCAGCAGCTTATTTTACAGGGGTGACACTGAAGCTTTCTTT CASSLFYRGDTEAFF
TRBJ2-7 TRBV4-1 NA NA TGCGCCAGCAGCCAAGACCAGGGTGGGTCCTACGAGCAGTACTTC CASSQDQGGSYEQYF
TRBJ2-1 TRBV5-4 TRBD2 NA TGTGCCAGCAGCCTTTCTAGCGGGAGGGCGGATGAGCAGTTCTTC CASSLSSGRADEQFF